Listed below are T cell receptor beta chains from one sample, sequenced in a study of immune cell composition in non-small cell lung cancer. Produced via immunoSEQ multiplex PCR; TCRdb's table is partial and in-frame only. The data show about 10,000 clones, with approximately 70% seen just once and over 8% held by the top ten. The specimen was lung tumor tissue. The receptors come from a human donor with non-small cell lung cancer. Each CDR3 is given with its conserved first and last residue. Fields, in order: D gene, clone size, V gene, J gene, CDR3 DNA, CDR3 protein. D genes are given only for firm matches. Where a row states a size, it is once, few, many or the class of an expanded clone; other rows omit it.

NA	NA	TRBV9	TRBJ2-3	TGTGCCAGCAGCGTACGGTCAGGGCTATCAGATACGCAGTATTTT	CASSVRSGLSDTQYF
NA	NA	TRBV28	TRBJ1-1	TGTGCCAGCAGTAGCTCGGGGATGTTGCCAACTGAAGCTTTCTTT	CASSSSGMLPTEAFF
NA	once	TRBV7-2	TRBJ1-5	TGTGCCAGCAGCTTAGATCCCCGCCCGAATCAGCCCCAGCATTTT	CASSLDPRPNQPQHF
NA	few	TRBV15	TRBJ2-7	TGTGCCACCAGCAGAGATAGGACAGACCTATACGAGCAGTACTTC	CATSRDRTDLYEQYF
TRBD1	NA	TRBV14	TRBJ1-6	TGTGCCAGCAGCCCCGGACAGGGTCGACGTAATTCACCCCTCCACTTT	CASSPGQGRRNSPLHF
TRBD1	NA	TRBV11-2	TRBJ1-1	TGTGCCAGCAGCTTTTCAGACAGGGGCACTGAAGCTTTCTTT	CASSFSDRGTEAFF
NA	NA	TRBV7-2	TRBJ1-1	TGTGCCAGCAGCTTATCCCCGGGGACTGAAGCTTTCTTT	CASSLSPGTEAFF
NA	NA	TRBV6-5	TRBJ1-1	TGTGCCAGCAGTTACGGACGGATGAACACTGAAGCTTTCTTT	CASSYGRMNTEAFF
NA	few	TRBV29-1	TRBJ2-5	TGCAGCGTTGTACTCCCGGGGGAGACCCAGTACTTC	CSVVLPGETQYF
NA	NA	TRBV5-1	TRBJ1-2	TGCGCCAGCAGCTTAACAGACAGCTATGGCTACACCTTC	CASSLTDSYGYTF
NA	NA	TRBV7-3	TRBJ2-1	TGTGCCAGCAAAGGGGGCAGGGAGGTCGGTGAGCAGTTCTTC	CASKGGREVGEQFF
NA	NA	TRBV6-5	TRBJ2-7	TGTGCCAGCAGTTCCTACCCAGATCCATCCTACGAGCAGTACTTC	CASSSYPDPSYEQYF
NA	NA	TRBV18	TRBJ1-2	TGTGCCAGCTCACCAATCCAGGATAACTATGGCTACACCTTC	CASSPIQDNYGYTF
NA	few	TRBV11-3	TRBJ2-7	TGTGCCAGCAGCGTCCGGGACGGATCCTACGAGCAGTACTTC	CASSVRDGSYEQYF
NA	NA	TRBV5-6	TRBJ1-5	TGTGCCAGCAGCTTGTGGGGGGCAAGCAATCAGCCCCAGCATTTT	CASSLWGASNQPQHF
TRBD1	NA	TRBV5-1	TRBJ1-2	TGCGCCAGCAGGGGTGACAGGGCTGGCTACACCTTC	CASRGDRAGYTF
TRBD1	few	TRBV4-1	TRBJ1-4	TGCGCCAGCAGCCAGAGGGGGACAGAACCGAATGAAAAACTGTTTTTT	CASSQRGTEPNEKLFF
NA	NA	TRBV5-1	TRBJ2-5	TGCGCCAGCAGCCCCGGGACGGCAGAGACCCAGTACTTC	CASSPGTAETQYF
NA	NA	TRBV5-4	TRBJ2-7	TGTGCCAGCAGCTCCGGGACTTCCTTTAGCGAGCAGTACTTC	CASSSGTSFSEQYF
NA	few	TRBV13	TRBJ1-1	TGTGCCAGCAGCCGAATACCCTTTCACTCGGACACTGAAGCTTTCTTT	CASSRIPFHSDTEAFF
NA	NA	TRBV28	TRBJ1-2	TGTGCCAGCAGTTTTGGCAGGGCCGCCGGCTACACCTTC	CASSFGRAAGYTF
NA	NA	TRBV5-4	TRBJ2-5	TGTGCCAGCAGCTCGCGGAAGGAGGAGACCCAGTACTTC	CASSSRKEETQYF
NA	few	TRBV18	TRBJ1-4	TGTGCCAGCTCACCAGGTGGTGGATTTGATGAAAAACTGTTTTTT	CASSPGGGFDEKLFF
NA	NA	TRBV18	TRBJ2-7	TGTGCCAGCTCATCCACTTCCTCCTACGAGCAGTACTTC	CASSSTSSYEQYF